This is a list of T cell receptor beta chains from one sample in a study of long-term antiretroviral therapy in people with HIV. Data came from immunoSEQ multiplex PCR; TCRdb stores just in-frame clones and leaves some out. The sample shows about 39,000 clones, 86% of them seen only once. Material: unsorted PBMCs, obtained just before starting antiretroviral therapy. The receptors shown here come from a woman aged 18-35 years with HIV. Each CDR3 is given with its conserved first and last residue. Each record gives: CDR3 length, J gene, clone size, D gene, V gene, CDR3 protein, CDR3 DNA. D genes are given only for firm matches. Part of the rows lack a size; the others show once, few, many or a class for expanded clones.

len: 14; j_gene: TRBJ1-2; abundance: medium-sized; d_gene: TRBD1; v_gene: TRBV7-8; CDR3aa: CASSLAEQGRGYTF; CDR3nt: TGTGCCAGCAGCTTAGCCGAACAGGGGCGCGGCTACACCTTC
len: 18; j_gene: TRBJ2-7; abundance: once; d_gene: TRBD2; v_gene: TRBV14; CDR3aa: CASSQDFASGRSGREQYF; CDR3nt: TGTGCCAGCAGCCAAGATTTTGCTAGCGGGAGATCAGGTCGCGAGCAGTACTTC
len: 13; j_gene: TRBJ2-7; abundance: -; d_gene: -; v_gene: TRBV7-2; CDR3aa: CASSLELVYEQYF; CDR3nt: TGTGCCAGCAGCTTAGAACTAGTCTACGAGCAGTACTTC
len: 15; j_gene: TRBJ1-5; abundance: -; d_gene: -; v_gene: TRBV12-2; CDR3aa: CASRLSSSCYQPQHF; CDR3nt: TGTGCAAGTCGCTTAAGTTCCAGCTGTTATCAGCCCCAGCATTTT
len: 14; j_gene: TRBJ2-7; abundance: -; d_gene: -; v_gene: TRBV7-9; CDR3aa: CASSPTSSSYEQYF; CDR3nt: TGTGCCAGCAGCCCCACTTCTAGTTCCTACGAGCAGTACTTC
len: 17; j_gene: TRBJ1-5; abundance: -; d_gene: -; v_gene: TRBV28; CDR3aa: CASSYPPGGSSNQPQHF; CDR3nt: TGTGCCAGCAGTTACCCGCCCGGGGGAAGTAGCAATCAGCCCCAGCATTTT
len: 14; j_gene: TRBJ2-7; abundance: -; d_gene: TRBD1; v_gene: TRBV18; CDR3aa: CASSPLGQGDEQYF; CDR3nt: TGTGCCAGCTCCCCCCTAGGACAGGGGGACGAGCAGTACTTC
len: 18; j_gene: TRBJ2-3; abundance: -; d_gene: TRBD2; v_gene: TRBV11-2; CDR3aa: CTSRKAGGRREGTDTQYF; CDR3nt: TGTACCAGCAGGAAGGCGGGGGGCAGACGGGAGGGGACAGATACGCAGTATTTT
len: 14; j_gene: TRBJ1-2; abundance: -; d_gene: -; v_gene: TRBV19; CDR3aa: CASSIASSNYGYTF; CDR3nt: TGTGCCAGTAGTATTGCATCTTCTAACTATGGCTACACCTTC
len: 17; j_gene: TRBJ1-1; abundance: -; d_gene: TRBD1; v_gene: TRBV9; CDR3aa: CASSVGRTGRENTEAFF; CDR3nt: TGTGCCAGCAGCGTGGGGAGGACAGGGAGGGAGAACACTGAAGCTTTCTTT
len: 13; j_gene: TRBJ2-7; abundance: -; d_gene: -; v_gene: TRBV19; CDR3aa: CASSIEGGYEQYF; CDR3nt: TGTGCCAGTAGTATTGAGGGGGGGTACGAGCAGTACTTC
len: 11; j_gene: TRBJ2-3; abundance: -; d_gene: -; v_gene: TRBV7-8; CDR3aa: CASSPQDTQYF; CDR3nt: TGTGCCAGCAGCCCCCAAGATACGCAGTATTTT
len: 15; j_gene: TRBJ2-1; abundance: -; d_gene: TRBD2; v_gene: TRBV19; CDR3aa: CASRRGLEPYNEQFF; CDR3nt: TGTGCCAGCCGAAGGGGACTAGAACCCTACAATGAGCAGTTCTTC
len: 10; j_gene: TRBJ2-1; abundance: -; d_gene: -; v_gene: TRBV2; CDR3aa: CASGGREQFF; CDR3nt: TGTGCCAGCGGCGGCCGTGAGCAGTTCTTC
len: 13; j_gene: TRBJ1-4; abundance: -; d_gene: -; v_gene: TRBV18; CDR3aa: CASSQTGIEKLFF; CDR3nt: TGTGCCAGCTCACAAACAGGGATTGAAAAACTGTTTTTT
len: 13; j_gene: TRBJ2-7; abundance: -; d_gene: -; v_gene: TRBV4-1; CDR3aa: CASSHTGPYEQYF; CDR3nt: TGCGCCAGCAGCCACACGGGCCCCTACGAGCAGTACTTC
len: 13; j_gene: TRBJ1-2; abundance: -; d_gene: -; v_gene: TRBV27; CDR3aa: CASSLSAGSGYTF; CDR3nt: TGTGCCAGCAGTTTATCGGCAGGGTCTGGCTACACCTTC
len: 14; j_gene: TRBJ2-3; abundance: -; d_gene: TRBD1; v_gene: TRBV9; CDR3aa: CASSVQGDTDTQYF; CDR3nt: TGTGCCAGCAGCGTTCAGGGGGACACAGATACGCAGTATTTT
len: 15; j_gene: TRBJ2-7; abundance: -; d_gene: TRBD2; v_gene: TRBV7-2; CDR3aa: CASSIAGRSSYEQYF; CDR3nt: TGTGCCAGCAGCATAGCGGGTCGGAGCTCCTACGAGCAGTACTTC
len: 15; j_gene: TRBJ1-4; abundance: -; d_gene: TRBD1; v_gene: TRBV18; CDR3aa: CASSRLTGVGEKLFF; CDR3nt: TGTGCCAGCTCACGGCTAACAGGGGTCGGGGAAAAACTGTTTTTT
len: 15; j_gene: TRBJ2-7; abundance: few; d_gene: -; v_gene: TRBV2; CDR3aa: CASSDDRALPYEQYF; CDR3nt: TGTGCCAGCAGTGATGACCGGGCTCTGCCGTACGAGCAGTACTTC
len: 16; j_gene: TRBJ1-5; abundance: -; d_gene: -; v_gene: TRBV19; CDR3aa: CASSIGPGAGNQPQHF; CDR3nt: TGTGCCAGTAGTATTGGACCGGGCGCAGGCAATCAGCCCCAGCATTTT
len: 14; j_gene: TRBJ1-3; abundance: -; d_gene: -; v_gene: TRBV28; CDR3aa: CASSFQGQGNTIYF; CDR3nt: TGTGCCAGCAGTTTCCAGGGGCAGGGAAACACCATATATTTT
len: 12; j_gene: TRBJ2-5; abundance: -; d_gene: -; v_gene: TRBV18; CDR3aa: CASSPRGETQYF; CDR3nt: TGTGCCAGCTCTCCCAGGGGAGAGACCCAGTACTTC
len: 15; j_gene: TRBJ1-4; abundance: -; d_gene: -; v_gene: TRBV28; CDR3aa: CASSLGGATNEKLFF; CDR3nt: TGTGCCAGCAGTTTAGGGGGGGCGACTAATGAAAAACTGTTTTTT
len: 14; j_gene: TRBJ2-3; abundance: once; d_gene: -; v_gene: TRBV7-3; CDR3aa: CASSLAALTDTQYF; CDR3nt: TGTGCCAGCAGCTTAGCGGCTCTTACAGATACGCAGTATTTT
len: 14; j_gene: TRBJ2-3; abundance: -; d_gene: -; v_gene: TRBV19; CDR3aa: CASSMASGTDTQYF; CDR3nt: TGTGCCAGTAGTATGGCTAGCGGCACAGATACGCAGTATTTT
len: 14; j_gene: TRBJ2-7; abundance: -; d_gene: -; v_gene: TRBV11-3; CDR3aa: CASSPSGRAHEQYF; CDR3nt: TGTGCCAGCAGCCCGAGCGGCAGGGCCCACGAGCAGTACTTC
len: 12; j_gene: TRBJ2-7; abundance: -; d_gene: -; v_gene: TRBV19; CDR3aa: CATSGQPYEQYF; CDR3nt: TGTGCCACCTCCGGACAGCCTTACGAGCAGTACTTC